These T cell receptor beta chains were read from a single sample in a study of early T cells in non-severe SARS-CoV-2 infection. TCRdb reprocessed the 5' RACE reads via MiXCR and lists one record per CDR3 protein. The sample comprises under 50,000 distinct CDR3 sequences, 3.5% to 4.5% of which are singletons, and under 6.5% rests with the top ten. The sequenced sample was whole blood. The receptor set was obtained from an adult who was a healthcare worker with PCR-confirmed SARS-CoV-2 infection or an uninfected control (not recorded which). Both conserved end residues are part of each CDR3. The D gene is left open where the match is weak. Some rows have no size entry. The others give once, few or many, or a class for an expanded clone.

D gene: TRBD1; J gene: TRBJ1-1; V gene: TRBV5-1; clone size: many; CDR3 DNA: TGCGCCAGCAGCCGGGGACAGGGCAACACTGAAGCTTTCTTT; CDR3 protein: CASSRGQGNTEAFF
D gene: NA; J gene: TRBJ1-1; V gene: TRBV30; clone size: NA; CDR3 DNA: TGTGCCTGGAGTACCCGGGGGAACACTGAAGCTTTCTTT; CDR3 protein: CAWSTRGNTEAFF
D gene: TRBD2; J gene: TRBJ2-5; V gene: TRBV20-1; clone size: NA; CDR3 DNA: TGCAGTGCCGGGACTAGCGGGACCTACCAAGAGACCCAGTACTTC; CDR3 protein: CSAGTSGTYQETQYF
D gene: NA; J gene: TRBJ1-1; V gene: TRBV29-1; clone size: many; CDR3 DNA: TGCAGCGTTGTGCAGGGAAGGAACACTGAAGCTTTCTTT; CDR3 protein: CSVVQGRNTEAFF
D gene: TRBD1; J gene: TRBJ2-4; V gene: TRBV20-1; clone size: many; CDR3 DNA: TGCAGTGCGCCCGGGACAGGGAAAAACATTCAGTACTTC; CDR3 protein: CSAPGTGKNIQYF
D gene: NA; J gene: TRBJ2-1; V gene: TRBV6-6; clone size: many; CDR3 DNA: TGTGCCAGCAGTGAGGGACGGAGTGAGCAGTTCTTC; CDR3 protein: CASSEGRSEQFF
D gene: TRBD2; J gene: TRBJ2-1; V gene: TRBV6-5; clone size: many; CDR3 DNA: TGTGCCAGCAGTTCCCCGGGACTAGCGGGGGGTTATGAGCAGTTCTTC; CDR3 protein: CASSSPGLAGGYEQFF
D gene: TRBD2; J gene: TRBJ2-1; V gene: TRBV6-2/TRBV6-3; clone size: few; CDR3 DNA: TGTGCCAGCAGTCCTAGCGGGGCCCCTTACAATGAGCAGTTCTTC; CDR3 protein: CASSPSGAPYNEQFF
D gene: TRBD1; J gene: TRBJ2-7; V gene: TRBV20-1; clone size: many; CDR3 DNA: TGCAGTGCTCGGCGGACAGGCCCCATCGGGAACGAGCAGTACTTC; CDR3 protein: CSARRTGPIGNEQYF
D gene: NA; J gene: TRBJ2-1; V gene: TRBV10-3; clone size: many; CDR3 DNA: TGTGCCATCAGTGAGATGGGGGGCAATGAGCAGTTCTTC; CDR3 protein: CAISEMGGNEQFF
D gene: NA; J gene: TRBJ2-7; V gene: TRBV19; clone size: NA; CDR3 DNA: TGTGCCAGTAGTGCCCCGGAGCGACCTTACGAGCAGTACTTC; CDR3 protein: CASSAPERPYEQYF
D gene: NA; J gene: TRBJ2-3; V gene: TRBV20-1; clone size: many; CDR3 DNA: TGCAGTGCTAGCCTTCCTCTCCGCACAGATACGCAGTATTTT; CDR3 protein: CSASLPLRTDTQYF
D gene: NA; J gene: TRBJ2-4; V gene: TRBV4-1; clone size: many; CDR3 DNA: TGCGCCAGCAGCCAGACTGGAGTGACCAAAAACATTCAGTACTTC; CDR3 protein: CASSQTGVTKNIQYF
D gene: NA; J gene: TRBJ2-3; V gene: TRBV7-2; clone size: many; CDR3 DNA: TGTGCCAGCAGCTTAGCGGCTACTCCTAGCGCAGATACGCAGTATTTT; CDR3 protein: CASSLAATPSADTQYF
D gene: NA; J gene: TRBJ2-1; V gene: TRBV12-3/TRBV12-4; clone size: many; CDR3 DNA: TGTGCCAGCAGTTTTCAGGCAGGGGGGCGTGAGCAGTTCTTC; CDR3 protein: CASSFQAGGREQFF
D gene: NA; J gene: TRBJ2-3; V gene: TRBV10-3; clone size: many; CDR3 DNA: TGTGCCATCAGCGAGGGCAGCCAGGGGAGAGATACGCAGTATTTT; CDR3 protein: CAISEGSQGRDTQYF
D gene: TRBD2; J gene: TRBJ2-7; V gene: TRBV7-2; clone size: many; CDR3 DNA: TGTGCCAGCAGCTTTGAGCGGGAGAACGAGCAGTACTTC; CDR3 protein: CASSFERENEQYF
D gene: TRBD1; J gene: TRBJ1-1; V gene: TRBV20-1; clone size: many; CDR3 DNA: TGCAGTGCTAGAAAACCAGGGGGGAACACTGAAGCTTTCTTT; CDR3 protein: CSARKPGGNTEAFF
D gene: TRBD2; J gene: TRBJ2-1; V gene: TRBV18; clone size: few; CDR3 DNA: TGTGCCAGCTCACCACCGGCGACGGGAGGGAGTTCCAATGAGCAGTTCTTC; CDR3 protein: CASSPPATGGSSNEQFF
D gene: TRBD2; J gene: TRBJ2-7; V gene: TRBV6-6; clone size: many; CDR3 DNA: TGTGCCAGCAGTTACGGGGAGGGACCCTACGAGCAGTACTTC; CDR3 protein: CASSYGEGPYEQYF
D gene: NA; J gene: TRBJ1-5; V gene: TRBV10-3; clone size: many; CDR3 DNA: TGTGCCATCAGAGGGACGGAGGATCAGCCCCAGCATTTT; CDR3 protein: CAIRGTEDQPQHF
D gene: NA; J gene: TRBJ2-7; V gene: TRBV7-2; clone size: NA; CDR3 DNA: TGTGCCAGCGCCCTCTGGGGGCGTGACGAGCAGTACTTC; CDR3 protein: CASALWGRDEQYF
D gene: NA; J gene: TRBJ1-5; V gene: TRBV19; clone size: many; CDR3 DNA: TGTGCCAGTAGTAGCGGGCGGCAGCCCCAGCATTTT; CDR3 protein: CASSSGRQPQHF
D gene: NA; J gene: TRBJ2-3; V gene: TRBV24-1; clone size: many; CDR3 DNA: TGTGCCACCAGTGATTTGGCCCGAGGAGATACGCAGTATTTT; CDR3 protein: CATSDLARGDTQYF
D gene: NA; J gene: TRBJ1-5; V gene: TRBV7-9; clone size: many; CDR3 DNA: TGTGCCAGCAGCCGACTTCCTGGGACGGCAAAGAGTCAGCCCCAGCATTTT; CDR3 protein: CASSRLPGTAKSQPQHF
D gene: NA; J gene: TRBJ1-1; V gene: TRBV5-1; clone size: NA; CDR3 DNA: TGCGCCAGCAGCTTTAATACAGGGACGAACACTGAAGCTTTCTTT; CDR3 protein: CASSFNTGTNTEAFF
D gene: NA; J gene: TRBJ2-3; V gene: TRBV2; clone size: NA; CDR3 DNA: TGTGCCAGCAACCGGCAAGGGAGCACAGATACGCAGTATTTT; CDR3 protein: CASNRQGSTDTQYF
D gene: NA; J gene: TRBJ2-4; V gene: TRBV5-1; clone size: many; CDR3 DNA: TGCGCCAGCAGCCCCCTCCAGGACAGAAGCATTCAGTACTTC; CDR3 protein: CASSPLQDRSIQYF
D gene: TRBD1; J gene: TRBJ2-6; V gene: TRBV24-1; clone size: many; CDR3 DNA: TGTGCCACCAGTGATACGGGACAGAAGAGCTCTGGGGCCAACGTCCTGACTTTC; CDR3 protein: CATSDTGQKSSGANVLTF
D gene: TRBD2; J gene: TRBJ2-7; V gene: TRBV5-1; clone size: many; CDR3 DNA: TGCGCCAGCAGCCTGACTAGCGGGGCCTACGAGCAGTACTTC; CDR3 protein: CASSLTSGAYEQYF
D gene: TRBD2; J gene: TRBJ2-3; V gene: TRBV7-2; clone size: few; CDR3 DNA: TGTGCCAGCAGCCAAAGGCGGGAGGCGCAGTATTTT; CDR3 protein: CASSQRREAQYF
D gene: NA; J gene: TRBJ1-5; V gene: TRBV7-8; clone size: many; CDR3 DNA: TGTGCCAGCAGCGACAGTAGCAATCAGCCCCAGCATTTT; CDR3 protein: CASSDSSNQPQHF
D gene: NA; J gene: TRBJ1-4; V gene: TRBV5-1; clone size: many; CDR3 DNA: TGCGCCAGCAGCTTGGCCGGGGTCTTCAAGAATGAAAAACTGTTTTTT; CDR3 protein: CASSLAGVFKNEKLFF
D gene: NA; J gene: TRBJ2-2; V gene: TRBV11-3; clone size: many; CDR3 DNA: TGTGCCAGCAGCTTAGATGACGGGCGCGCGTGGACCGGGGAGCTGTTTTTT; CDR3 protein: CASSLDDGRAWTGELFF
D gene: NA; J gene: TRBJ1-2; V gene: TRBV7-2; clone size: many; CDR3 DNA: TGTGCCAGCACCCGTGGTGCACAGCCTTTGGATGGCTACACCTTC; CDR3 protein: CASTRGAQPLDGYTF
D gene: NA; J gene: TRBJ1-1; V gene: TRBV20-1; clone size: NA; CDR3 DNA: TGCAGTGCTAGTTTGGACAGGAACACTGAAGCTTTCTTT; CDR3 protein: CSASLDRNTEAFF
D gene: TRBD1; J gene: TRBJ2-5; V gene: TRBV14; clone size: few; CDR3 DNA: TGTGCCAGCAGCCCACTCACAGGGGGAGAGACCCAGTACTTC; CDR3 protein: CASSPLTGGETQYF
D gene: TRBD1; J gene: TRBJ2-3; V gene: TRBV7-2; clone size: NA; CDR3 DNA: TGTGCCAGCAGCTTAGGACAGGGCTCAGATACGCAGTATTTT; CDR3 protein: CASSLGQGSDTQYF
D gene: NA; J gene: TRBJ2-1; V gene: TRBV7-3; clone size: many; CDR3 DNA: TGTGCCAGCAGCCTCCGTCCCCCTCCCCAAATCAATGAGCAGTTCTTC; CDR3 protein: CASSLRPPPQINEQFF
D gene: NA; J gene: TRBJ1-4; V gene: TRBV4-1; clone size: many; CDR3 DNA: TGCGCCAGCAGCCAAGTTGAAATTCAGGATGAAAAACTGTTTTTT; CDR3 protein: CASSQVEIQDEKLFF
D gene: NA; J gene: TRBJ1-1; V gene: TRBV10-2; clone size: many; CDR3 DNA: TGCGCCAGCAGTTGGTCGTCCACTGAAGCTTTCTTT; CDR3 protein: CASSWSSTEAFF
D gene: TRBD1; J gene: TRBJ2-1; V gene: TRBV5-8; clone size: many; CDR3 DNA: TGTGCCAGCAGCTTGGCCCGGACAGGGTACAATGAGCAGTTCTTC; CDR3 protein: CASSLARTGYNEQFF
D gene: NA; J gene: TRBJ2-1; V gene: TRBV5-1; clone size: few; CDR3 DNA: TGCGCCAGCAGCTTGTCACCCCTGTCCCCAAACAATGAGCAGTTCTTC; CDR3 protein: CASSLSPLSPNNEQFF
D gene: NA; J gene: TRBJ2-7; V gene: TRBV7-3; clone size: many; CDR3 DNA: TGTGCCAGCAGCTTATCGATCGGGTCGGGAGAGCAGTACTTC; CDR3 protein: CASSLSIGSGEQYF
D gene: TRBD2; J gene: TRBJ2-1; V gene: TRBV11-2; clone size: many; CDR3 DNA: TGTGCCAGCACCCCTAGCGGGAGAAGCAATGAGCAGTTCTTC; CDR3 protein: CASTPSGRSNEQFF
D gene: TRBD1; J gene: TRBJ1-4; V gene: TRBV5-8; clone size: many; CDR3 DNA: TGTGCCAGCAGCTTGGAGACAGGGGACGAAAAACTGTTTTTT; CDR3 protein: CASSLETGDEKLFF
D gene: NA; J gene: TRBJ2-3; V gene: TRBV20-1; clone size: many; CDR3 DNA: TGCAGTTTCTCGCCGGGAGCCACCACGGGAAACACAGATACGCAGTATTTT; CDR3 protein: CSFSPGATTGNTDTQYF
D gene: TRBD2; J gene: TRBJ2-2; V gene: TRBV20-1; clone size: many; CDR3 DNA: TGCAGTGCTCAGGGACTAGCGGACACCGGGGAGCTGTTTTTT; CDR3 protein: CSAQGLADTGELFF
D gene: NA; J gene: TRBJ1-2; V gene: TRBV2; clone size: NA; CDR3 DNA: TGTGCCAGCGATATAGGACAGCACTATGGCTACACCTTC; CDR3 protein: CASDIGQHYGYTF
D gene: NA; J gene: TRBJ2-3; V gene: TRBV19; clone size: many; CDR3 DNA: TGTGCCAGTAGGCCGGGAACAACAGATACGCAGTATTTT; CDR3 protein: CASRPGTTDTQYF
D gene: NA; J gene: TRBJ2-7; V gene: TRBV7-9; clone size: few; CDR3 DNA: TGTGCCAGCAGCTTTCCTAGTTCCTACGAGCAGTACTTC; CDR3 protein: CASSFPSSYEQYF
D gene: NA; J gene: TRBJ2-1; V gene: TRBV7-2; clone size: many; CDR3 DNA: TGTGCCAGCAGCTTAGAGGCCAGCTCCTACAATGAGCAGTTCTTC; CDR3 protein: CASSLEASSYNEQFF
D gene: TRBD1; J gene: TRBJ1-2; V gene: TRBV20-1; clone size: many; CDR3 DNA: TGCAGTGCTAGAGATATGCAGGGGGAAACTGGCTACACCTTC; CDR3 protein: CSARDMQGETGYTF
D gene: NA; J gene: TRBJ2-6; V gene: TRBV5-1; clone size: NA; CDR3 DNA: TGCGCCAGCAGCCCTGCTCGGCAGGTCGAGAACTCTGGGGCCAACGTCCTGACTTTC; CDR3 protein: CASSPARQVENSGANVLTF
D gene: NA; J gene: TRBJ2-5; V gene: TRBV2; clone size: few; CDR3 DNA: TGTGCCAGCAACTTGGACAGTTCAATCGAGACCCAGTACTTC; CDR3 protein: CASNLDSSIETQYF
D gene: NA; J gene: TRBJ2-1; V gene: TRBV6-1; clone size: many; CDR3 DNA: TGTGCCAGCAGTGAGAAGGGATACAATGAGCAGTTCTTC; CDR3 protein: CASSEKGYNEQFF
D gene: NA; J gene: TRBJ1-1; V gene: TRBV5-1; clone size: many; CDR3 DNA: TGCGCCAGCAGCTTAAATACAGTGAACACTGAAGCTTTCTTT; CDR3 protein: CASSLNTVNTEAFF
D gene: TRBD2; J gene: TRBJ2-1; V gene: TRBV7-2; clone size: many; CDR3 DNA: TGTGCCAGCAGACGGACTAGCGGGGGTTCCCACAATGAGCAGTTCTTC; CDR3 protein: CASRRTSGGSHNEQFF
D gene: TRBD2; J gene: TRBJ2-3; V gene: TRBV7-2; clone size: NA; CDR3 DNA: TGTGCCAGCAGCGCATCTAGCGGGCACACAGATACGCAGTATTTT; CDR3 protein: CASSASSGHTDTQYF